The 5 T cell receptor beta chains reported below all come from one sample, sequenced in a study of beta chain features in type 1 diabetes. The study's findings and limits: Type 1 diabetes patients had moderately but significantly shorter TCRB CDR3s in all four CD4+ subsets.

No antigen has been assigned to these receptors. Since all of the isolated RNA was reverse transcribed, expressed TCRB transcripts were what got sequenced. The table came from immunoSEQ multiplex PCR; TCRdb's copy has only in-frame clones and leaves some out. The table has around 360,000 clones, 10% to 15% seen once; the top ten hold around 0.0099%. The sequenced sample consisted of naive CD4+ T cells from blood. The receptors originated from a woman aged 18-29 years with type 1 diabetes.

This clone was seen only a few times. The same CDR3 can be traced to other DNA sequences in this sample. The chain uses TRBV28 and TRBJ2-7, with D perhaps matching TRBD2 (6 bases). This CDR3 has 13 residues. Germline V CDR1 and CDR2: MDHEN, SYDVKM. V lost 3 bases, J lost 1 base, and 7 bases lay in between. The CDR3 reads CASSLGGSYEQYF. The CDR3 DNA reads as TGTGCCAGCAGTTTGGGGGGTTCCTACGAGCAGTACTTC.

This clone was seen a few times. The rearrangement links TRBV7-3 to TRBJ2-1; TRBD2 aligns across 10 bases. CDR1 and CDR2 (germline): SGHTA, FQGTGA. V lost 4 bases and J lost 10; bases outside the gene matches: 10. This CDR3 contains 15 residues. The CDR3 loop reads CASSSQSGRAEEQFF. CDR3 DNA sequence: TGTGCCAGCAGCTCCCAAAGCGGGAGGGCAGAAGAGCAGTTCTTC.

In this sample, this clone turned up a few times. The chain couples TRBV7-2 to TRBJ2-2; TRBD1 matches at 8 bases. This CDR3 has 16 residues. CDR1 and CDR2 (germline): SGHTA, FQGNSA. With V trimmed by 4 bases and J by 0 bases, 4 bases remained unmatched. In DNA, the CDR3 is TGTGCCAGCAGCTCCCGACAGGGGTCGAACACCGGGGAGCTGTTTTTT. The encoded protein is CASSSRQGSNTGELFF.

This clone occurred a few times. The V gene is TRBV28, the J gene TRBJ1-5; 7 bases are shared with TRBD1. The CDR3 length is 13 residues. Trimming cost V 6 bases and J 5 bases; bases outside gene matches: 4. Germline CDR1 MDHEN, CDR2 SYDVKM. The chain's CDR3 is CASRGTDYQPQHF. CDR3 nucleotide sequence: TGTGCCAGCAGGGGGACAGATTATCAGCCCCAGCATTTT.

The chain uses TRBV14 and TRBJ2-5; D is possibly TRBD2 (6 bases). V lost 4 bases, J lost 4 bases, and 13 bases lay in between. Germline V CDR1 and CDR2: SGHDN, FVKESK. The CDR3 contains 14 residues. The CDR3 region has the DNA TGTGCCAGCAGCCTGAGAACTAGCCGAGAGACCCAGTACTTC. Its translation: CASSLRTSRETQYF.